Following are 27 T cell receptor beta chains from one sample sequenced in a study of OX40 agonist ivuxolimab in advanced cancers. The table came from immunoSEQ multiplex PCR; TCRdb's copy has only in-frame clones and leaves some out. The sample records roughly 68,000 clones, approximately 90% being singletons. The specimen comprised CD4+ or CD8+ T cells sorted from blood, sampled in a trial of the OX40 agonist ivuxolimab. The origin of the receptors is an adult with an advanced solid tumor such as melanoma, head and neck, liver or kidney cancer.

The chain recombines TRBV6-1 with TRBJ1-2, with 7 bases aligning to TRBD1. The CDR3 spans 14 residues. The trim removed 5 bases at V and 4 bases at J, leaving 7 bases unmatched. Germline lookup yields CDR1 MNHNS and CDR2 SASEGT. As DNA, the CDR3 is TGTGCCAGCAGTTCTCAGGGGGAAGGCTATGGCTACACCTTC. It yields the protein CASSSQGEGYGYTF.

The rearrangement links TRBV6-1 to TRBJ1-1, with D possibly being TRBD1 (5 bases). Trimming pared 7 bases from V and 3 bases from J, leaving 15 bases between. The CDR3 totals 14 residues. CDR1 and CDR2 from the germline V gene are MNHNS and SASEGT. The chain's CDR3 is CASTREGWDTEAFF. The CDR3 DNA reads TGTGCCAGCACCAGGGAGGGTTGGGACACTGAAGCTTTCTTT.

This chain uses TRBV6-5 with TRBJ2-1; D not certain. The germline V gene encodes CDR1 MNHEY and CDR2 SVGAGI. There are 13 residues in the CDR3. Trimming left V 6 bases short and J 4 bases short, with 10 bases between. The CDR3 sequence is CASSPKRYNEQFF. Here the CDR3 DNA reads TGTGCCAGCAGCCCGAAACGATACAATGAGCAGTTCTTC.

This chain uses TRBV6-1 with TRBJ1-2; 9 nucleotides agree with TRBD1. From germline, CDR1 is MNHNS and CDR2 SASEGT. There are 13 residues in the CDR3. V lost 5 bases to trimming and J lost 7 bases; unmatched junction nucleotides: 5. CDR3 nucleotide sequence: TGTGCCAGCAGTCCACAGGGGGCGATTGGCTACACCTTC. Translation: CASSPQGAIGYTF.

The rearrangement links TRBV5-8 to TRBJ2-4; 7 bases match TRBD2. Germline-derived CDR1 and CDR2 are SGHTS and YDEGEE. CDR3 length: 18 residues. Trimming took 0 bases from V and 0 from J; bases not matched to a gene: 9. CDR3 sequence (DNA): TGTGCCAGCAGCTTGGCCGTCACTAGCGAGCTAGCCAAAAACATTCAGTACTTC. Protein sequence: CASSLAVTSELAKNIQYF.

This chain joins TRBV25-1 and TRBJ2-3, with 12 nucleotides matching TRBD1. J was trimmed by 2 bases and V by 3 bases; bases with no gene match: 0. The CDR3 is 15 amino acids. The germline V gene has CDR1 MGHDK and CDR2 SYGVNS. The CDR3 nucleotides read TGTGCCAGCAGTGAGGGACAGGGGGCCACAGATACGCAGTATTTT. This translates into CASSEGQGATDTQYF.

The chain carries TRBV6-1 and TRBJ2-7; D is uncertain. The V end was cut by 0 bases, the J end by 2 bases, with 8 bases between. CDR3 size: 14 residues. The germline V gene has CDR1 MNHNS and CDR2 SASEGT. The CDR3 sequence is CASSEAVAAYEQYF. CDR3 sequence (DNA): TGTGCCAGCAGTGAAGCCGTTGCAGCCTACGAGCAGTACTTC.

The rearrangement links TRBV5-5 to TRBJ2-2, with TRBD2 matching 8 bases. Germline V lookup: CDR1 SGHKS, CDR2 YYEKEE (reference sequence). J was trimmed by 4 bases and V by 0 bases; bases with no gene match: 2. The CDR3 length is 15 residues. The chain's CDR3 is CASSLGTSSTGELFF. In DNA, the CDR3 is TGTGCCAGCAGCTTGGGGACTAGCAGCACCGGGGAGCTGTTTTTT.

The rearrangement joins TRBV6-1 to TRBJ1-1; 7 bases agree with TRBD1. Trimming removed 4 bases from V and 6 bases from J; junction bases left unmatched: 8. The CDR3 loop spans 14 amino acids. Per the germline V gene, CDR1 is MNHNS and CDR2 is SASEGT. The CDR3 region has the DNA TGTGCCAGCAGTGTATACAGGGGCAGCGCTGAAGCTTTCTTT. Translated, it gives CASSVYRGSAEAFF.

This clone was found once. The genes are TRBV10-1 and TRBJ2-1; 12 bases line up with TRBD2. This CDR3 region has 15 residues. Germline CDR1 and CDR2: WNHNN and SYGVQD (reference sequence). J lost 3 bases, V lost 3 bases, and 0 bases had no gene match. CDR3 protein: CASSELAGGYNEQFF. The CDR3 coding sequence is TGCGCCAGCAGTGAACTAGCGGGAGGCTACAATGAGCAGTTCTTC.

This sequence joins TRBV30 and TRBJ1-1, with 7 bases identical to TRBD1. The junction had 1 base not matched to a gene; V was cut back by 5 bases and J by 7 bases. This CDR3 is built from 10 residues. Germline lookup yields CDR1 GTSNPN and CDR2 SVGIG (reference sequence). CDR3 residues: CAWGQVEAFF. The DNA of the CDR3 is TGTGCCTGGGGACAGGTTGAAGCTTTCTTT. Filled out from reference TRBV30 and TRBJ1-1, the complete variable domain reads SQTIHQWPATLVQPVGSPLSLECTVEGTSNPNLYWYRQAAGRGLQLLFYSVGIGQISSEVPQNLSASRPQDRQFILSSKKLLLSDSGFYLCAWGQVEAFFGQGTRLTVV.

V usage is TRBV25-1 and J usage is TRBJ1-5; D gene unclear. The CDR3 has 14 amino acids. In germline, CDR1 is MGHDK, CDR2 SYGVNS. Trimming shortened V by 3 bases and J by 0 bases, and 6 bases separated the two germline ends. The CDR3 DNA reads TGTGCCAGCAGTGATTGGGGTAGCAATCAGCCCCAGCATTTT. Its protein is CASSDWGSNQPQHF. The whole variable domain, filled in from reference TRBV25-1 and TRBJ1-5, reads EADIYQTPRYLVIGTGKKITLECSQTMGHDKMYWYQQDPGMELHLIHYSYGVNSTEKGDLSSESTVSRIRTEHFPLTLESARPSHTSQYLCASSDWGSNQPQHFGDGTRLSIL.

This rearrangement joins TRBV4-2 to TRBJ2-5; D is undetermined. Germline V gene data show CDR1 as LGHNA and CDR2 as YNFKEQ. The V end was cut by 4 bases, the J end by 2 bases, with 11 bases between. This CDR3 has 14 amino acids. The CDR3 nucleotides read TGTGCCAGCAGCCCGGCGGTGGCACAAGAGACCCAGTACTTC. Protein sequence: CASSPAVAQETQYF.

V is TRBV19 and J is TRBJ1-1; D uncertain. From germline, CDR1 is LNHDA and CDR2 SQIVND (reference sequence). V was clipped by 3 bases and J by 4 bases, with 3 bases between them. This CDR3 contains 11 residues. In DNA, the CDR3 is TGTGCCAGTAGTATTTTCACTGAAGCTTTCTTT. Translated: CASSIFTEAFF.

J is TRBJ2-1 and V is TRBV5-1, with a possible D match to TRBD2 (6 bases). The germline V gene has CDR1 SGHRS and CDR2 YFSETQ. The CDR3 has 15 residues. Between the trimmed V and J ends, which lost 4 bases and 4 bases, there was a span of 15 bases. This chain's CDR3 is CASSGGIRGYNEQFF. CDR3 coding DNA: TGCGCCAGCAGCGGGGGGATTAGAGGGTACAATGAGCAGTTCTTC.

The CDR3 DNA sequence: TGTGCCAGCAGTTCCCGGCTCGACGAGCAGTACTTC. Amino acids: CASSSRLDEQYF. The gene calls are TRBV27 and TRBJ2-7; no firm D call. This CDR3 is built from 12 residues. The V end lost 4 bases, the J end lost 5 bases, and 9 bases lay between the germline ends. From germline, CDR1 is MNHEY and CDR2 SMNVEV (reference sequence).

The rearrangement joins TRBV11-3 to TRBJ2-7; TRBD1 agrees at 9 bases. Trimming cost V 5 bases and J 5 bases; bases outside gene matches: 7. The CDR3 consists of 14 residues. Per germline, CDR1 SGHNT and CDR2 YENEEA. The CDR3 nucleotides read TGTGCCAGCAGCCGCCCCGGGACAGGGAACGAGCAGTACTTC. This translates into CASSRPGTGNEQYF.

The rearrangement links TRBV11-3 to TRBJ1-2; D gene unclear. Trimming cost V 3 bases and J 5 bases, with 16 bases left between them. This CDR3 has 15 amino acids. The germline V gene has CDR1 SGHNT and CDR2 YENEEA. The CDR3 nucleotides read TGTGCCAGCAGCTTGAGGTCGGCCCGAATGTATGGCTACACCTTC. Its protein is CASSLRSARMYGYTF. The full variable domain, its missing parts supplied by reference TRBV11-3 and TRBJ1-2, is EAGVVQSPRYKIIEKKQPVAFWCNPISGHNTLYWYLQNLGQGPELLIRYENEEAVDDSQLPKDRFSAERLKGVDSTLKIQPAELGDSAVYLCASSLRSARMYGYTFGSGTRLTVV.

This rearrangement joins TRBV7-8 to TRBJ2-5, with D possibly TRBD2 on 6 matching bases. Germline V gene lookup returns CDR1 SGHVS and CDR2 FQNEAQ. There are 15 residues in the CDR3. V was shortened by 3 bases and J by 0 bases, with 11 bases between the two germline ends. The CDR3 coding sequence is TGTGCCAGCAGCTTGCGGCGGGGAAACCAAGAGACCCAGTACTTC. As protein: CASSLRRGNQETQYF. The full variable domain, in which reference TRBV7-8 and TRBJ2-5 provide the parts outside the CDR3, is GAGVSQSPRYKVAKRGQDVALRCDPISGHVSLFWYQQALGQGPEFLTYFQNEAQLDKSGLPSDRFFAERPEGSVSTLKIQRTQQEDSAVYLCASSLRRGNQETQYFGPGTRLLVL.

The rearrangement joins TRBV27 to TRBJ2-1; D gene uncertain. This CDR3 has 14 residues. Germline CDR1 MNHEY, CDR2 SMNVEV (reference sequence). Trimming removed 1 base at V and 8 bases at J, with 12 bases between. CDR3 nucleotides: TGTGCCAGCAGTTTATGGGGTCGGCGTGATGAGCAGTTCTTC. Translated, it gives CASSLWGRRDEQFF.

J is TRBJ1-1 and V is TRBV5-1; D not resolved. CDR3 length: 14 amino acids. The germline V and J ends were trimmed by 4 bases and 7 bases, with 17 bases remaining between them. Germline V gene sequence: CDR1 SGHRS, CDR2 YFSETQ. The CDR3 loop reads CASSLLPGSGEAFF. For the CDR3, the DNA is TGCGCCAGCAGCCTCCTGCCGGGGTCTGGTGAAGCTTTCTTT. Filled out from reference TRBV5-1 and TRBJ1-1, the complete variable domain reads KAGVTQTPRYLIKTRGQQVTLSCSPISGHRSVSWYQQTPGQGLQFLFEYFSETQRNKGNFPGRFSGRQFSNSRSEMNVSTLELGDSALYLCASSLLPGSGEAFFGQGTRLTVV.

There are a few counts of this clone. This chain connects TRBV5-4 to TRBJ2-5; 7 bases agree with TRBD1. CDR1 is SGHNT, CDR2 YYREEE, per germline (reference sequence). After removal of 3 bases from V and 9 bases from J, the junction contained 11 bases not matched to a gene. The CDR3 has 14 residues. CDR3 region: CASSSGDSRGSQYF. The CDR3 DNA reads TGTGCCAGCAGCTCCGGGGACAGCCGGGGTTCCCAGTACTTC.

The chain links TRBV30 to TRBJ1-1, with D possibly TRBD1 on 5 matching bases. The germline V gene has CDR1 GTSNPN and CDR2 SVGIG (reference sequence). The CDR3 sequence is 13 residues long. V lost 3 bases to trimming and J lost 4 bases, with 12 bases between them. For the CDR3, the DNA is TGTGCCTGGAGCCAGGGAGTGGTCACTGAAGCTTTCTTT. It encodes CAWSQGVVTEAFF.

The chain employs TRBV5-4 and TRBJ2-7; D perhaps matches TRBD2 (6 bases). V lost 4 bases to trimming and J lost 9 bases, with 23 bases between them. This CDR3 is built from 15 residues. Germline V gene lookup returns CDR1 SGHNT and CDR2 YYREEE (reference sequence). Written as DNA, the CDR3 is TGTGCCAGCAGCGAGGCGACCGGGGGTGTGATCCGGCAGTACTTC. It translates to CASSEATGGVIRQYF.

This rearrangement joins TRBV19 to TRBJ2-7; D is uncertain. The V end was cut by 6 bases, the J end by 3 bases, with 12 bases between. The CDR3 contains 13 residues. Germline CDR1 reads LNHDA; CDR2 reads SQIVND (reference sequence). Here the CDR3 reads CASRRQSYYEQYF. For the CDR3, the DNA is TGTGCCAGTAGGAGGCAATCGTACTACGAGCAGTACTTC.

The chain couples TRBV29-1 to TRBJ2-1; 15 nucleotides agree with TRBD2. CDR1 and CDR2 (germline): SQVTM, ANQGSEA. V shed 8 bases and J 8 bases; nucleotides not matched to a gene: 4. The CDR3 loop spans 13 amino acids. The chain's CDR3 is CSTGLAGGHEQFF. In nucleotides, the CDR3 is TGCAGCACGGGACTAGCGGGAGGTCATGAGCAGTTCTTC.

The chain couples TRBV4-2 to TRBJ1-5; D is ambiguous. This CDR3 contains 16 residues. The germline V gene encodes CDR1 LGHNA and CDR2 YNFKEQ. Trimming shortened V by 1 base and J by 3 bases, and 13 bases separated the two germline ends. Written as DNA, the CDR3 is TGTGCCAGCAGCCAAGGGTCAGCGAACGTCAATCAGCCCCAGCATTTT. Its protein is CASSQGSANVNQPQHF.